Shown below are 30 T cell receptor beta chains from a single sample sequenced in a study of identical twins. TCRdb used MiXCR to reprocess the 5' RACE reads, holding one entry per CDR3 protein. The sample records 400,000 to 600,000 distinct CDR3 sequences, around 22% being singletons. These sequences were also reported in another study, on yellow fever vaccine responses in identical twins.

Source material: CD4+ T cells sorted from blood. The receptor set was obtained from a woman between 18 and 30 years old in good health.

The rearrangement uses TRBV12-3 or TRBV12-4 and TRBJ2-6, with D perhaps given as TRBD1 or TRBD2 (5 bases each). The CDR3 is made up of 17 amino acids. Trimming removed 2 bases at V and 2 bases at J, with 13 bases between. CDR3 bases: TGTGCCAGCAGTTTACCAACCGGGACCGCTGGGGCCAACGTCCTGACTTTC. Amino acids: CASSLPTGTAGANVLTF.

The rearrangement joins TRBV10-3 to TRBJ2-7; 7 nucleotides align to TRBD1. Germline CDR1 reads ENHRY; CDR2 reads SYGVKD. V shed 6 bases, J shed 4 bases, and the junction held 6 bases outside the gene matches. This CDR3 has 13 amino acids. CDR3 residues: CAISRGQIYEQYV. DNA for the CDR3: TGTGCCATCAGCAGGGGACAGATTTACGAGCAGTACGTC.

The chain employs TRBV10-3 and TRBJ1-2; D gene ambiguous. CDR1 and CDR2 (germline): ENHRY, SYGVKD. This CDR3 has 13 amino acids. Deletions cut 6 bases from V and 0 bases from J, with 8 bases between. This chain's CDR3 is CAIRTATNYGYTF. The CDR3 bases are TGTGCCATCAGGACCGCGACTAACTATGGCTACACCTTC.

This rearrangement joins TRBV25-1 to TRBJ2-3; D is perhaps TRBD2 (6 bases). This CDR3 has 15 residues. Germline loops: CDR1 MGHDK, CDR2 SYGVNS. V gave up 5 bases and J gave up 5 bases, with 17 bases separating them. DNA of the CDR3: TGTGCCAGCAGTCCTAGACTAGGCCCCGGAGATACGCAGTATTTT. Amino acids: CASSPRLGPGDTQYF.

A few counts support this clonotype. In DNA, the CDR3 is TGTGCCAGCAGGGGGGGGGCAGCGGGCGAGCAGTTCTTC. Residues: CASRGGAAGEQFF. This chain uses TRBV11-2 with TRBJ2-1; TRBD2 might be the D (7 bases). V shed 6 bases and J shed 10 bases, with 16 bases lying between them. The germline V gene has CDR1 SGHAT and CDR2 FQNNGV. The CDR3 totals 13 residues.

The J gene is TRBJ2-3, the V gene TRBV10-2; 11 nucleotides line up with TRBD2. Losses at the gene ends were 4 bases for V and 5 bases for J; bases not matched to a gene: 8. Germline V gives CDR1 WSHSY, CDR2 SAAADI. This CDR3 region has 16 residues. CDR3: CASSASLAGGRDTQYF. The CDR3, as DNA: TGCGCCAGCAGTGCCTCTCTAGCGGGGGGAAGAGATACGCAGTATTTT.

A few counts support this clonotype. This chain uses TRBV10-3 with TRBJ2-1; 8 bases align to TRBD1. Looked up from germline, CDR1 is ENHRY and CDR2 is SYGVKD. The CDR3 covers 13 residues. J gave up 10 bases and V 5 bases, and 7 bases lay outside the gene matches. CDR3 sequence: CAISKDRAEEQFF. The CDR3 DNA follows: TGTGCCATCAGTAAGGACAGGGCAGAAGAGCAGTTCTTC.

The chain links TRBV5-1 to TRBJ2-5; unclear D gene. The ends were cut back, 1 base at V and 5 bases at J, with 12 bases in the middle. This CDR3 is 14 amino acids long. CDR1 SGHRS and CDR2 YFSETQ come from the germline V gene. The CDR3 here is CASSLNQAGETQYF. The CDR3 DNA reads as TGCGCCAGCAGCTTGAATCAGGCTGGGGAGACCCAGTACTTC.

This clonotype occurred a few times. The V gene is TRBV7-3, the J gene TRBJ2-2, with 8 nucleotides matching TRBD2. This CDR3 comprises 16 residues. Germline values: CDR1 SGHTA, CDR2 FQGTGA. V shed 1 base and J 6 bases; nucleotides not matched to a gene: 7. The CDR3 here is CASSLRSGSSPGELFF. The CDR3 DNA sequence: TGTGCCAGCAGCTTAAGGAGCGGGAGCTCCCCCGGGGAGCTGTTTTTT.

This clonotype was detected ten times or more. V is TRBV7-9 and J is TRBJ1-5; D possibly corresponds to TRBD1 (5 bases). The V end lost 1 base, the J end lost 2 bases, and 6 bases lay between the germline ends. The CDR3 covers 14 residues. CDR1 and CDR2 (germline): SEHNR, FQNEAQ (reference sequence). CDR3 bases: TGTGCCAGCAGCTTAGGGGGACGCAATCAGCCCCAGCATTTT. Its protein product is CASSLGGRNQPQHF.

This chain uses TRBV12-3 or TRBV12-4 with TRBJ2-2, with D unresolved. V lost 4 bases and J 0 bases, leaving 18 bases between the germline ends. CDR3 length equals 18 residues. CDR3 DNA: TGTGCCAGCAGTTCGCGCAGGCCAAATACCACGAACACCGGGGAGCTGTTTTTT. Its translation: CASSSRRPNTTNTGELFF.

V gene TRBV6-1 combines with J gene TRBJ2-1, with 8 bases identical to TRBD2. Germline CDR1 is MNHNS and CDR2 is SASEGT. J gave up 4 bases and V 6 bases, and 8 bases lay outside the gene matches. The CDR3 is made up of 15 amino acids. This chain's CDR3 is CASSHKRGNYNEQFF. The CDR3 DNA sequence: TGTGCCAGCAGCCACAAGCGGGGGAATTACAATGAGCAGTTCTTC.

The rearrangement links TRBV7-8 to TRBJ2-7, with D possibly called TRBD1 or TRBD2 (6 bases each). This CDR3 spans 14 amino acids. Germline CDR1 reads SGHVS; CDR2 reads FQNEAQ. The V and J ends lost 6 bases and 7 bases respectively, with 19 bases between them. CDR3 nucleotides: TGTGCCAGCAGTTCTTTAGGGGGACGGGAGGAGCAGTACTTC. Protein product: CASSSLGGREEQYF.

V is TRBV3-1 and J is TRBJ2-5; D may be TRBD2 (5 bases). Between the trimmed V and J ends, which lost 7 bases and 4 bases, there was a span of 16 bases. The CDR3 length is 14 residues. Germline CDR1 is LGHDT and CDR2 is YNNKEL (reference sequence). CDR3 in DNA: TGTGCCAGCACCTTTACTAGATCTTTAGAGACCCAGTACTTC. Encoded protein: CASTFTRSLETQYF.

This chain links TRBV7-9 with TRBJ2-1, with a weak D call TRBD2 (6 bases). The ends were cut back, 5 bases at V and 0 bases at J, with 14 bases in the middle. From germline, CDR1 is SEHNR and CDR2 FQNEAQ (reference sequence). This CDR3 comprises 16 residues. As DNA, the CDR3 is TGTGCCAGCAGCCCTAAGGCGGGGAGCTCCTACAATGAGCAGTTCTTC. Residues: CASSPKAGSSYNEQFF.

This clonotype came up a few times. DNA for the CDR3: TGTGCCAGCAGCAAAGTGGTGGACAGGGTCTTATACAATGAAAAACTGTTTTTT. It encodes CASSKVVDRVLYNEKLFF. The chain carries TRBV21-1 and TRBJ1-4; TRBD1, the table's D call, lacks a check against the DNA. TRBV21-1 is shown as a pseudogene. The CDR3 spans 18 residues.

Here the CDR3 DNA reads TGTGCCAGCAGTCGAACGGGACAGACCTACAATGAGCAGTTCTTC. Protein product: CASSRTGQTYNEQFF. This chain joins TRBV28 and TRBJ2-1, with 7 nucleotides matching TRBD1. The J segment lost 2 bases and the V segment lost 5 bases, leaving 6 bases of the junction unmatched. The length of the CDR3 is 15 residues. CDR1 and CDR2 from the germline V gene are MDHEN and SYDVKM.

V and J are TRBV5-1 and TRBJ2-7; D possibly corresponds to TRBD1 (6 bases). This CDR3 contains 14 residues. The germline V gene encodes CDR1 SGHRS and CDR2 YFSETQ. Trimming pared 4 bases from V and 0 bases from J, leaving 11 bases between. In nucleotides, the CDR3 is TGCGCCAGCAGCAGACAGGAAATCTCCTACGAGCAGTACTTC. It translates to CASSRQEISYEQYF. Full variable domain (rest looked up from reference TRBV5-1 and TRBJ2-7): KAGVTQTPRYLIKTRGQQVTLSCSPISGHRSVSWYQQTPGQGLQFLFEYFSETQRNKGNFPGRFSGRQFSNSRSEMNVSTLELGDSALYLCASSRQEISYEQYFGPGTRLTVT.

The CDR3 DNA follows: TGTGCCAGCAGCTTAGTGGGGGGGCCCACGGCCAAAAACATTCAGTACTTC. This sequence encodes CASSLVGGPTAKNIQYF. The J gene is TRBJ2-4, the V gene TRBV11-2; weak D call: TRBD2 (7 bases). Germline CDR1 SGHAT, CDR2 FQNNGV. Trimming took off 1 base at V and 1 base at J, with 14 bases between the two ends. This CDR3 is 17 amino acids long.

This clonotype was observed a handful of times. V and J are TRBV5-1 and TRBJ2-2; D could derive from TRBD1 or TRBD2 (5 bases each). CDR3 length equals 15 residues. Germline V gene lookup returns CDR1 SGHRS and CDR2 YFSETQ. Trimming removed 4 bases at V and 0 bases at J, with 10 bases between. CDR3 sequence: CASSGTVANTGELFF. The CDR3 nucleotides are TGCGCCAGCAGCGGGACCGTAGCGAACACCGGGGAGCTGTTTTTT. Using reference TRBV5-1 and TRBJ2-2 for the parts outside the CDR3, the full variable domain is KAGVTQTPRYLIKTRGQQVTLSCSPISGHRSVSWYQQTPGQGLQFLFEYFSETQRNKGNFPGRFSGRQFSNSRSEMNVSTLELGDSALYLCASSGTVANTGELFFGEGSRLTVL.

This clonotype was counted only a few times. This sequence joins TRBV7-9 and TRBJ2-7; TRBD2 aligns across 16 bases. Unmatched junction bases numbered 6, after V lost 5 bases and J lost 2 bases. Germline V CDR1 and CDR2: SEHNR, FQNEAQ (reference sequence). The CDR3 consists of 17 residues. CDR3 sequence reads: CASSPGLAGGQTYEQYF. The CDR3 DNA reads TGTGCCAGCAGCCCGGGACTAGCGGGAGGGCAAACCTACGAGCAGTACTTC.

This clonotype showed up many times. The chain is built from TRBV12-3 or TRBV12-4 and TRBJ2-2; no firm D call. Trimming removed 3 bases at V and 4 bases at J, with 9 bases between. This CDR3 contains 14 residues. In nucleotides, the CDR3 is TGTGCCAGCAGTTTCATGAGTCTCACCGGGGAGCTGTTTTTT. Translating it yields CASSFMSLTGELFF.

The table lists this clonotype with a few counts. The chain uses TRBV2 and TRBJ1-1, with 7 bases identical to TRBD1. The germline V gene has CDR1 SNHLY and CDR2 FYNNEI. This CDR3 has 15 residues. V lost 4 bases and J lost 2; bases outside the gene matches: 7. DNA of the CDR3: TGTGCCAGCAGTGCTGAGGGGGCCCTAAACACTGAAGCTTTCTTT. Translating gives CASSAEGALNTEAFF. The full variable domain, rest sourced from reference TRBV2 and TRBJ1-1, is EPEVTQTPSHQVTQMGQEVILRCVPISNHLYFYWYRQILGQKVEFLVSFYNNEISEKSEIFDDQFSVERPDGSNFTLKIRSTKLEDSAMYFCASSAEGALNTEAFFGQGTRLTVV.

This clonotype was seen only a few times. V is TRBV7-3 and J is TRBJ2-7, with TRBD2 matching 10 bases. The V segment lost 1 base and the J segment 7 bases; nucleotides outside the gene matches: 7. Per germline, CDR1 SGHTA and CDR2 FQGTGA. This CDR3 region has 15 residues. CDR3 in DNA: TGTGCCAGCAGCTTAAATCTAGCGGGAGTTGGTGAGCAGTACTTC. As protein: CASSLNLAGVGEQYF.

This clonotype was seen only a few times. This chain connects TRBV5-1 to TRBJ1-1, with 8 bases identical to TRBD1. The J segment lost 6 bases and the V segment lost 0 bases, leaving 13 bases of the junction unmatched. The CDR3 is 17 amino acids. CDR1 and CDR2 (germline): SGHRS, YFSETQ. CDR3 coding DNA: TGCGCCAGCAGCTTGGGTCAGGGGGCCCACCCCACCGCTGAAGCTTTCTTT. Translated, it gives CASSLGQGAHPTAEAFF.

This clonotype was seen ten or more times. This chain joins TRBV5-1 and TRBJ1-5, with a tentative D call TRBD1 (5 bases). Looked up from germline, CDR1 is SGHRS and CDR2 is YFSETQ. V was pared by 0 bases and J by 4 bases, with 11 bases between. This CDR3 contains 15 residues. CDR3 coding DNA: TGCGCCAGCAGCTTGGGAAGGGGTAGGAATCAGCCCCAGCATTTT. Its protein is CASSLGRGRNQPQHF. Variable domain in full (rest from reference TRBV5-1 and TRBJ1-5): KAGVTQTPRYLIKTRGQQVTLSCSPISGHRSVSWYQQTPGQGLQFLFEYFSETQRNKGNFPGRFSGRQFSNSRSEMNVSTLELGDSALYLCASSLGRGRNQPQHFGDGTRLSIL.

The CDR3 sequence is CAISTGTASTDTQYF. The CDR3 region has the DNA TGTGCCATCAGTACCGGGACAGCTAGCACAGATACGCAGTATTTT. This chain uses TRBV10-3 with TRBJ2-3; 7 nucleotides match TRBD1. Unmatched junction bases numbered 5, after V lost 5 bases and J lost 0 bases. CDR3 length equals 15 residues. The germline gives CDR1 ENHRY, CDR2 SYGVKD.

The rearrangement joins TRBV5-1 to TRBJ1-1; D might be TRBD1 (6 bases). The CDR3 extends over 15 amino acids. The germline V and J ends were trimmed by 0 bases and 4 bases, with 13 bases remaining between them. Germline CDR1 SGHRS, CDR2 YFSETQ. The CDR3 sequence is CASSLEGGATTEAFF. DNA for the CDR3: TGCGCCAGCAGCTTGGAAGGGGGGGCTACCACTGAAGCTTTCTTT.

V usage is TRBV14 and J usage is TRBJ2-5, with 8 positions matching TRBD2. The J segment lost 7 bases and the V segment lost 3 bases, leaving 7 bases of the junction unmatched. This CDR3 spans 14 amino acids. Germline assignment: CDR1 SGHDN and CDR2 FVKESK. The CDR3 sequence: CASSHGLAKGTQYF. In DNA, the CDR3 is TGTGCCAGCAGCCATGGACTAGCCAAAGGGACCCAGTACTTC.

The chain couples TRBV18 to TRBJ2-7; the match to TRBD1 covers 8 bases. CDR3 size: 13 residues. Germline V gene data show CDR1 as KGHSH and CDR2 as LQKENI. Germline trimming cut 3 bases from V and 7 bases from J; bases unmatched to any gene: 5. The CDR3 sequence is CASSPDRVEEQYF. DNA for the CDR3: TGTGCCAGCTCACCGGACAGGGTAGAAGAGCAGTACTTC.